This TCR beta chain emerged from a study of shared clonotypes between healthy human individuals. In replicate PCRs of sorted subsets, about 220 ng DNA, about 29,000 T cell genomes, was used. Generated by immunoSEQ multiplex PCR, the TCRdb table keeps only in-frame clones and is missing some. In the table there are about 1.5 million clones, 95% to 99% of which are singletons. Notes on this clone: Antigen specificity is unknown. Other nucleotide sequences in the sample specify the same CDR3.

Every donor was a Caucasian adult from Nashville, Tennessee. Study observations and caveats: Tissues were not sampled, only blood, and their repertoires likely differ. Generally, estimated richness proved larger in naive subsets than it did in memory subsets.

Trimming stripped 3 bases from V and 4 bases from J, with 4 bases between. The germline gives CDR1 SEHNR, CDR2 FQNEAQ (reference sequence). CDR3 length equals 12 residues. This sequence was found in a man under 40 in good health. The V and J genes are TRBV7-9 and TRBJ1-5, with D unclear. Material: naive CD4+ T cells sorted from blood. Regarding subset: CD45RA+ positively selected. The CDR3, as DNA: TGTGCCAGCAGCTTCAGGAATCAGCCCCAGCATTTT. This gives the protein CASSFRNQPQHF.